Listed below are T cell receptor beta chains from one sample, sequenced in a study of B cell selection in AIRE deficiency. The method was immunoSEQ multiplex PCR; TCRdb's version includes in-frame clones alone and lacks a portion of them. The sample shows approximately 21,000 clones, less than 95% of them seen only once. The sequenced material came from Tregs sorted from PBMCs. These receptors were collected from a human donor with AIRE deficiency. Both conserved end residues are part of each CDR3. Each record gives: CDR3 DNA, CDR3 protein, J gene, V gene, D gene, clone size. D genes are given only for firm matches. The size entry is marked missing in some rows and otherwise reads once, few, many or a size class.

cdr3_nt: TGTGCCAGCAGCCCCCCTAGGGCGCTAGCGGGATTCTATGAGCAGTTCTTC
cdr3_aa: CASSPPRALAGFYEQFF
j_call: TRBJ2-1
v_call: TRBV7-9
d_call: TRBD2
clone_size: -

cdr3_nt: TGTGCCAGCAGTAATTCCGGGACAGGTCCCACAGATACGCAGTATTTT
cdr3_aa: CASSNSGTGPTDTQYF
j_call: TRBJ2-3
v_call: TRBV28
d_call: TRBD1
clone_size: -

cdr3_nt: TGTGCCAGCAGTTTGGGGAGGGGGCGCGCCTACGAGCAGTACTTC
cdr3_aa: CASSLGRGRAYEQYF
j_call: TRBJ2-7
v_call: TRBV27
d_call: -
clone_size: -

cdr3_nt: TGTGCCAGCAGCTTACGTATCAGGGCCAATGAGCAGTTCTTC
cdr3_aa: CASSLRIRANEQFF
j_call: TRBJ2-1
v_call: TRBV7-2
d_call: -
clone_size: -

cdr3_nt: TGTGCCAGCAGTCCGTACGTGACCTATGGCTACACCTTC
cdr3_aa: CASSPYVTYGYTF
j_call: TRBJ1-2
v_call: TRBV27
d_call: -
clone_size: -

cdr3_nt: TGTGCCAGCAGTTCTGGGGCCAACGTCCTGACTTTC
cdr3_aa: CASSSGANVLTF
j_call: TRBJ2-6
v_call: TRBV7-3
d_call: -
clone_size: -

cdr3_nt: TGCGCCAGGCCCGAAGGGGGGGCGTTGAACACTGAAGCTTTCTTT
cdr3_aa: CARPEGGALNTEAFF
j_call: TRBJ1-1
v_call: TRBV10-1
d_call: -
clone_size: -

cdr3_nt: TGCGCCAGCAGCTTGACGAGTCGGGGGTCCTACAATGAGCAGTTCTTC
cdr3_aa: CASSLTSRGSYNEQFF
j_call: TRBJ2-1
v_call: TRBV5-1
d_call: -
clone_size: -

cdr3_nt: TGTGCCAGCAGCCGTGTCAGTAACACAGATACGCAGTATTTT
cdr3_aa: CASSRVSNTDTQYF
j_call: TRBJ2-3
v_call: TRBV5-4
d_call: -
clone_size: -

cdr3_nt: TGTGCCAGCAGCCAGAACAGGGTTCTTCTCTACGAGCAGTACTTC
cdr3_aa: CASSQNRVLLYEQYF
j_call: TRBJ2-7
v_call: TRBV7-8
d_call: -
clone_size: once

cdr3_nt: TGTGCCAGCAGCCCCCCTGGGGGAAGGGCCGACGAGCAGTACTTC
cdr3_aa: CASSPPGGRADEQYF
j_call: TRBJ2-7
v_call: TRBV7-6
d_call: -
clone_size: -

cdr3_nt: TGCGCCAGCAGCCAAGAAGGGGGACGGGCTAATGAAAAACTGTTTTTT
cdr3_aa: CASSQEGGRANEKLFF
j_call: TRBJ1-4
v_call: TRBV4-3
d_call: -
clone_size: -

cdr3_nt: TGTGCCAGCAGTGAATTCAGGGGGCAGGTTAATGAAAAACTGTTTTTT
cdr3_aa: CASSEFRGQVNEKLFF
j_call: TRBJ1-4
v_call: TRBV2
d_call: TRBD1
clone_size: -

cdr3_nt: TGTGCCAGCAGCTTAGTTAGTGGGAGCCACACCGGGGAGCTGTTTTTT
cdr3_aa: CASSLVSGSHTGELFF
j_call: TRBJ2-2
v_call: TRBV7-2
d_call: -
clone_size: -

cdr3_nt: TGTGCCAGCAGTGAATTCGGTCTACAGGGGGGCACTGGCTACACCTTC
cdr3_aa: CASSEFGLQGGTGYTF
j_call: TRBJ1-2
v_call: TRBV6-1
d_call: TRBD1
clone_size: -

cdr3_nt: TGTGCCAGCAGCTTAGCGCCAGGATTCTACGAGCAGTACTTC
cdr3_aa: CASSLAPGFYEQYF
j_call: TRBJ2-7
v_call: TRBV7-8
d_call: -
clone_size: -

cdr3_nt: TGTGCCAGCAGTTTACTTGGGACAGCCAAAAACATTCAGTACTTC
cdr3_aa: CASSLLGTAKNIQYF
j_call: TRBJ2-4
v_call: TRBV28
d_call: -
clone_size: -

cdr3_nt: TGTGCCAGTCTCCCATGGGGAGGCGCTAACTATGGCTACACCTTC
cdr3_aa: CASLPWGGANYGYTF
j_call: TRBJ1-2
v_call: TRBV19
d_call: -
clone_size: -

cdr3_nt: TGTGCCAGCAGCCCCACGTCTGGGGCCAACGTCCTGACTTTC
cdr3_aa: CASSPTSGANVLTF
j_call: TRBJ2-6
v_call: TRBV7-3
d_call: -
clone_size: -

cdr3_nt: TGTGCCAGCAGTGAGCAACTAGCGGGAAAGGGTGAGACCCAGTACTTC
cdr3_aa: CASSEQLAGKGETQYF
j_call: TRBJ2-5
v_call: TRBV25-1
d_call: TRBD2
clone_size: -

cdr3_nt: TGTGCCAGTAGTCCGAGGAGTTCTGGGGCCAACGTCCTGACTTTC
cdr3_aa: CASSPRSSGANVLTF
j_call: TRBJ2-6
v_call: TRBV19
d_call: -
clone_size: -

cdr3_nt: TGCGCCAGCAGCGGAGGGTTACCCGTCGCGGGCGAGCAGTACTTC
cdr3_aa: CASSGGLPVAGEQYF
j_call: TRBJ2-7
v_call: TRBV5-1
d_call: -
clone_size: -

cdr3_nt: TGTGCCAGTAGACAGACAGGGAGCTCCTATAATTCACCCCTCCACTTT
cdr3_aa: CASRQTGSSYNSPLHF
j_call: TRBJ1-6
v_call: TRBV19
d_call: TRBD1
clone_size: -

cdr3_nt: TGTGCCAGCCAGAAAGGGGGCCTCTACGAGCAGTACTTC
cdr3_aa: CASQKGGLYEQYF
j_call: TRBJ2-7
v_call: TRBV2
d_call: TRBD1
clone_size: -

cdr3_nt: TGCGCCAGCAGCCGCAGGACTAGCGACTACGAGCAGTACTTC
cdr3_aa: CASSRRTSDYEQYF
j_call: TRBJ2-7
v_call: TRBV4-3
d_call: TRBD2
clone_size: once

cdr3_nt: TGTGCCAGCAGTTACCTCTTGGGGTATGGCTGCACCTTC
cdr3_aa: CASSYLLGYGCTF
j_call: TRBJ1-2
v_call: TRBV6-5
d_call: -
clone_size: -

cdr3_nt: TGTGCTAGTGGCCAATCTCTGGGGACTAGAACTTACTACGAGCAGTACTTC
cdr3_aa: CASGQSLGTRTYYEQYF
j_call: TRBJ2-7
v_call: TRBV12-5
d_call: TRBD2
clone_size: -

cdr3_nt: TGTGCCAGCAGCCGGGCCCTCGACAGGCTAGCGTTCTACGAGCAGTACTTC
cdr3_aa: CASSRALDRLAFYEQYF
j_call: TRBJ2-7
v_call: TRBV28
d_call: -
clone_size: -

cdr3_nt: TGTGCCAGCAGGGTAGGGACAGTTACAGATACGCAGTATTTT
cdr3_aa: CASRVGTVTDTQYF
j_call: TRBJ2-3
v_call: TRBV2
d_call: TRBD1
clone_size: -

cdr3_nt: TGTGCCATCATAGGGTGGGCAGACTATGGCTACACCTTC
cdr3_aa: CAIIGWADYGYTF
j_call: TRBJ1-2
v_call: TRBV6-1
d_call: -
clone_size: -

cdr3_nt: TGTGCCAGCAGCGCTGGGGGGCACTCCTACAATGAGCAGTTCTTC
cdr3_aa: CASSAGGHSYNEQFF
j_call: TRBJ2-1
v_call: TRBV9
d_call: -
clone_size: -

cdr3_nt: TGTGCCAGCAGCTTATCAGGGTTTGAAGCTTTCTTT
cdr3_aa: CASSLSGFEAFF
j_call: TRBJ1-1
v_call: TRBV7-2
d_call: -
clone_size: -